A single sample is the source of the 13 T cell receptor beta chains below, sequenced in a study of T cells in Graves' hyperthyroidism and ophthalmopathy. Amplified regions were TCR beta CDR3 sequences from RNA transcripts. The HTBI primer set served for first-round RT-PCR of the TCR CDR3. TCRdb re-analysed the multiplex PCR reads in MiXCR, keeping a single row per CDR3 protein. The sample lists about 480,000 distinct CDR3 sequences; 14% were seen once. Sequencing was done on a sample of blood. Receptors were obtained from a woman younger than 30 with Graves' hyperthyroidism.

The chain carries TRBV29-1 and TRBJ2-1, with 8 bases identical to TRBD2. The CDR3 sequence is 13 residues long. Germline V gene data show CDR1 as SQVTM and CDR2 as ANQGSEA. Trimming cost V 3 bases and J 7 bases; bases outside gene matches: 5. CDR3 region: CSVDQGLANEQFF. CDR3 in DNA: TGCAGCGTTGATCAAGGACTAGCTAATGAGCAGTTCTTC.

Regarding this clonotype: It may be a read error: a sequence one base away is much more abundant. This chain links TRBV2 with TRBJ2-2, with D possibly TRBD2 on 7 matching bases. The CDR3 extends over 15 amino acids. CDR1 is SNHLY and CDR2 is FYNNEI in the germline V gene. The CDR3 nucleotides read TGTGCCAGCAGCTGGGGGGGCGGGATCACCGGGGGGCTGTTTTTT. Its translation: CASSWGGGITGGLFF.

The table lists this clonotype with many counts. The chain joins TRBV24-1 to TRBJ2-3; D is possibly TRBD1 (6 bases). Germline assignment: CDR1 KGHDR and CDR2 SFDVKD. Deletions cut 4 bases from V and 1 base from J, with 8 bases between. CDR3 size: 14 residues. The CDR3 region has the DNA TGTGCCACCAGTGACCAGGGGCGCACAGATACGCAGTATTTT. Translation: CATSDQGRTDTQYF.

The chain combines TRBV15 with TRBJ2-1; D may be TRBD1 or TRBD2 (6 bases each). V lost 8 bases, J lost 6 bases, and 17 bases lay in between. This CDR3 contains 14 residues. In germline, CDR1 is LNHNV, CDR2 YYDKDF (reference sequence). In DNA form, the CDR3 reads TGTGCCACCCACAACTCTGGAGGGGGCAATGAGCAGTTCTTC. Translating gives CATHNSGGGNEQFF. The full variable domain, in which reference TRBV15 and TRBJ2-1 provide the parts outside the CDR3, is DAMVIQNPRYQVTQFGKPVTLSCSQTLNHNVMYWYQQKSSQAPKLLFHYYDKDFNNEADTPDNFQSRRPNTSFCFLDIRSPGLGDTAMYLCATHNSGGGNEQFFGPGTRLTVL.

The chain recombines TRBV30 with TRBJ1-2, with 8 bases identical to TRBD1. The V segment lost 7 bases and the J segment 4 bases; nucleotides outside the gene matches: 5. Germline lookup yields CDR1 GTSNPN and CDR2 SVGIG (reference sequence). CDR3 size: 12 residues. The CDR3 DNA follows: TGTGCCTCTGACAGGGGAGGCTATGGCTACACCTTC. Its protein is CASDRGGYGYTF.

This clonotype has a handful of counts. This chain connects TRBV13 to TRBJ1-2; 8 bases match TRBD1. Germline V lookup: CDR1 PRHDT, CDR2 FYEKMQ (reference sequence). CDR3 length: 16 amino acids. V shed 3 bases, J shed 1 base, and the junction held 7 bases outside the gene matches. CDR3 in amino acids: CASSFSDRAYNYGYTF. Here the CDR3 DNA reads TGTGCCAGCAGCTTCTCGGACAGGGCCTATAACTATGGCTACACCTTC.

This clonotype was seen at least ten times. The chain links TRBV2 to TRBJ2-3, with 9 nucleotides matching TRBD2. This CDR3 has 13 amino acids. V shed 8 bases, J shed 1 base, and the junction held 1 base outside the gene matches. Germline assignment: CDR1 SNHLY and CDR2 FYNNEI. The CDR3 DNA reads as TGTGCCAGCCCTAGCGGGGGCACAGATACGCAGTATTTT. Protein: CASPSGGTDTQYF.

This clonotype was seen only a few times. The chain employs TRBV24-1 and TRBJ2-1; D is unresolved. V lost 5 bases and J 7 bases, leaving 8 bases between the germline ends. This CDR3 has 12 amino acids. CDR1 and CDR2 (germline): KGHDR, SFDVKD. The CDR3 DNA is TGTGCCACCAGTGGGACGGAGAATGAGCAGTTCTTC. Translated, it gives CATSGTENEQFF.

This clonotype was observed many times. The chain is built from TRBV30 and TRBJ2-7; 12 positions match TRBD2. Trimming took 2 bases from V and 4 from J; bases not matched to a gene: 3. This CDR3 is built from 14 residues. CDR1 and CDR2 from the germline V gene are GTSNPN and SVGIG (reference sequence). The CDR3 here is CAWSMTSGRYEQYF. The CDR3 coding sequence is TGTGCCTGGAGTATGACTAGCGGGAGATACGAGCAGTACTTC.

The chain links TRBV28 to TRBJ2-3; TRBD2 matches 10 bases. V was pared by 3 bases and J by 4 bases, with 16 bases of the junction left unmatched. The CDR3 covers 19 residues. CDR1 is MDHEN, CDR2 SYDVKM, per germline. This CDR3 is CASSFLRSGRLPRADTQYF. As DNA, the CDR3 is TGTGCCAGCAGTTTCCTCCGTAGCGGGAGGCTTCCAAGGGCAGATACGCAGTATTTT.

There are many counts of this clonotype. This sequence joins TRBV18 and TRBJ1-2; D remains unclear. CDR1 is KGHSH and CDR2 is LQKENI in the germline V gene. V was cut by 3 bases and J by 4 bases, with 9 bases left in between. The CDR3 loop spans 13 amino acids. The CDR3 spells CASSPHTIYGYTF. The CDR3 nucleotides read TGTGCCAGCTCACCGCATACAATCTATGGCTACACCTTC.

This clonotype turned up a few times. V usage is TRBV18 and J usage is TRBJ1-5; 7 nucleotides align to TRBD1. The V gene end was trimmed by 5 bases and the J gene end by 7 bases; junction bases not matched to a gene: 17. Germline V gene sequence: CDR1 KGHSH, CDR2 LQKENI. This CDR3 is 17 amino acids long. In nucleotides, the CDR3 is TGTGCCAGCTCAATAAGGGACAGTCGGGACGGGTGGCAGCCCCAGCATTTT. The encoded protein is CASSIRDSRDGWQPQHF.

This clonotype was seen repeatedly, ten times or more. V and J are TRBV27 and TRBJ2-1; possibly TRBD2 for D (6 bases). The ends were cut back, 5 bases at V and 4 bases at J, with 9 bases in the middle. The CDR3 runs to 13 residues. From germline, CDR1 is MNHEY and CDR2 SMNVEV (reference sequence). The CDR3 sequence: CASSGGNYNEQFF. The CDR3 nucleotides are TGTGCCAGCAGTGGGGGGAATTACAATGAGCAGTTCTTC.